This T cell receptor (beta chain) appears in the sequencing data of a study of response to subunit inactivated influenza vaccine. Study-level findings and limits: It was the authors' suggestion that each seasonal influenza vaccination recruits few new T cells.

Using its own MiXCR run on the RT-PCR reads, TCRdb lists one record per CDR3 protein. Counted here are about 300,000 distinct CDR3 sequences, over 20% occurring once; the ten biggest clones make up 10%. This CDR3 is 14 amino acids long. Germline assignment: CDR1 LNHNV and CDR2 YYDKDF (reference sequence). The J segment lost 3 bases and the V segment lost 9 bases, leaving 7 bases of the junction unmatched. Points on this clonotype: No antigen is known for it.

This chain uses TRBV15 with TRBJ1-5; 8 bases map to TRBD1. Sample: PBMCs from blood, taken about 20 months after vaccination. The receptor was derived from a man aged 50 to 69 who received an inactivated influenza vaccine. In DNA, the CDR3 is TGTGCCACAGCGCAGGACAGGGTCAATCAGCCCCAGCATTTT. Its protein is CATAQDRVNQPQHF. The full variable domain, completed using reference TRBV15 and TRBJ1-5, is DAMVIQNPRYQVTQFGKPVTLSCSQTLNHNVMYWYQQKSSQAPKLLFHYYDKDFNNEADTPDNFQSRRPNTSFCFLDIRSPGLGDTAMYLCATAQDRVNQPQHFGDGTRLSIL.